The clone carrying this T cell receptor beta chain was counted a single time. Antigen unknown. The sample originates from a study of cytomegalovirus exposure and HLA in healthy donors. CDR1 is MNHEY, CDR2 SMNVEV, per germline (reference sequence). The CDR3 is 16 residues long. The V gene lost 2 bases and the J gene lost 1 base, with 15 bases spanning the gap. Researchers ran the PCR with 60 Vbeta and 13 Jbeta primers. As originally analysed: About 9.9 million shared chains were among 80 million or so unique TCR beta chains counted in a later analysis. Only in-frame clones appear in the TCRdb table, and some are missing; sequencing was by immunoSEQ multiplex PCR. The DNA gave D and trimming, while V, J and clone size come from that table. Altogether about 180,000 clones are present, around 80% being singletons, with the ten largest covering 1.4%. Study-level findings and limits: The study reported that TCR beta sequences accurately predicted HLA-A and HLA-B alleles in most subjects. Evidence from a later analysis indicated that most CMV-associated TCR beta chains looked HLA-restricted. A further, later analysis showed that HLA-associated TCR beta chains (compared with equally common others) were more clonally expanded.

This chain connects TRBV27 to TRBJ2-7, with a possible D match to TRBD2 (7 bases). Sequencing was done on a sample of PBMCs. This sequence originates from a girl under 18 in good health and CMV-seropositive. The CDR3 DNA reads as TGTGCCAGCAGTTTAGTGGGAGCGGGGACATCCTACGAGCAGTACTTC. This sequence encodes CASSLVGAGTSYEQYF.